This is a list of T cell receptor beta chains from one sample in a study of neurological immune-mediated disorders. TCRdb re-called the 5' RACE reads with MiXCR, one entry per CDR3 protein. The data show approximately 50,000 distinct CDR3 sequences, with less than 4.5% seen just once and 1.6% held by the top ten. Sample: PBMCs. The receptors here all came from a man aged 25 to 45 with multiple sclerosis. Both conserved end residues are part of each CDR3. Fields, in order: V gene, D gene, clone size, J gene, CDR3 DNA, CDR3 protein. A D gene is named only where the DNA matches it firmly. Size is stated for part of the rows, as once, few or many counts, or as a class when the clone is expanded.

v_call: TRBV6-4
d_call: TRBD2
clone_size: many
j_call: TRBJ2-3
cdr3_nt: TGTGCCAGCAGTCCGGCTAGCGGGAGTAGCACAGATACGCAGTATTTT
cdr3_aa: CASSPASGSSTDTQYF

v_call: TRBV9
d_call: .
clone_size: many
j_call: TRBJ1-2
cdr3_nt: TGTGCCAGCAGCTCTCCCCTGGAAGGATCTAACTATGGCTACACCTTC
cdr3_aa: CASSSPLEGSNYGYTF

v_call: TRBV28
d_call: .
clone_size: few
j_call: TRBJ1-6
cdr3_nt: TGTGCCAGCAGTACTAGACCGGGACGGAGCTCCTATAATTCACCCCTCCACTTT
cdr3_aa: CASSTRPGRSSYNSPLHF

v_call: TRBV5-1
d_call: .
clone_size: many
j_call: TRBJ1-1
cdr3_nt: TGCGCCAGCAGCTTTAGCGGGGAATACACTGAAGCTTTCTTT
cdr3_aa: CASSFSGEYTEAFF

v_call: TRBV28
d_call: .
clone_size: many
j_call: TRBJ2-1
cdr3_nt: TGTGCCAGCAGTCCACGCCGGCGGAGGGACGGCAATGAGCAGTTCTTC
cdr3_aa: CASSPRRRRDGNEQFF

v_call: TRBV4-1
d_call: .
clone_size: many
j_call: TRBJ1-5
cdr3_nt: TGCGCCAGCAGCTTAACCGGACAGTACAATCAGCCCCAGCATTTT
cdr3_aa: CASSLTGQYNQPQHF

v_call: TRBV25-1
d_call: .
clone_size: many
j_call: TRBJ2-5
cdr3_nt: TGTGCCAGCAGTGACCTTCTCGCGGAGACCCAGTACTTC
cdr3_aa: CASSDLLAETQYF

v_call: TRBV11-2
d_call: .
clone_size: many
j_call: TRBJ2-7
cdr3_nt: TGTGCCAGCAGCTTAGGCAATGTGGTCGGCTACGAGCAGTACTTC
cdr3_aa: CASSLGNVVGYEQYF

v_call: TRBV29-1
d_call: .
clone_size: many
j_call: TRBJ1-2
cdr3_nt: TGCAGCGTTCCTCCCGGACACCGGAGCAGCGGCTACACCTTC
cdr3_aa: CSVPPGHRSSGYTF

v_call: TRBV20-1
d_call: TRBD1
clone_size: many
j_call: TRBJ2-2
cdr3_nt: TGCAGTGCAACAGGGGTTACCGCCACCGGGGAGCTGTTTTTT
cdr3_aa: CSATGVTATGELFF

v_call: TRBV5-1
d_call: .
clone_size: many
j_call: TRBJ1-3
cdr3_nt: TGCGCCAGCAGCTTGGGACACAACTCTGGAAACACCATATATTTT
cdr3_aa: CASSLGHNSGNTIYF

v_call: TRBV5-1
d_call: TRBD2
clone_size: many
j_call: TRBJ2-5
cdr3_nt: TGCGCCAGCAGCTCGGAAGCAGCGGGGGGCCGGGCGGCCCAGTACTTC
cdr3_aa: CASSSEAAGGRAAQYF

v_call: TRBV20-1
d_call: .
clone_size: many
j_call: TRBJ1-1
cdr3_nt: TGCAGTGCTATCATCCCCAATGACTTGAACACTGAAGCTTTCTTT
cdr3_aa: CSAIIPNDLNTEAFF

v_call: TRBV6-5
d_call: .
clone_size: few
j_call: TRBJ2-7
cdr3_nt: TGTGCCAGCAGTTACGGGCTGATAGCCTACGAGCAGTACTTC
cdr3_aa: CASSYGLIAYEQYF

v_call: TRBV3-1
d_call: TRBD1
clone_size: many
j_call: TRBJ2-5
cdr3_nt: TGTGCCAGCAGCCGGGACAGCCGTATGTCCCAGTACTTC
cdr3_aa: CASSRDSRMSQYF

v_call: TRBV7-2
d_call: .
clone_size: many
j_call: TRBJ2-2
cdr3_nt: TGTGCCAGCAGCTCAGGAAATTGGGGGGTTTCCGGGGAGCTGTTTTTT
cdr3_aa: CASSSGNWGVSGELFF

v_call: TRBV5-1
d_call: .
clone_size: many
j_call: TRBJ2-2
cdr3_nt: TGCGCCACCCGGTTTTTGGTGGCGAGAAACACCGGGGAGCTGTTTTTT
cdr3_aa: CATRFLVARNTGELFF

v_call: TRBV12-3/TRBV12-4
d_call: .
clone_size: many
j_call: TRBJ1-1
cdr3_nt: TGTGCCAGCAGCTTCAAGTCGGGGGGGATTGAAGCTTTCTTT
cdr3_aa: CASSFKSGGIEAFF

v_call: TRBV20-1
d_call: TRBD1
clone_size: .
j_call: TRBJ2-7
cdr3_nt: TGCAGTGCTAGGGACAGGGTACCGCGCGAGCAGTACTTC
cdr3_aa: CSARDRVPREQYF

v_call: TRBV5-1
d_call: .
clone_size: many
j_call: TRBJ2-7
cdr3_nt: TGCGCCAGCAGCTTGGGCAGCTCCTACGAGCAGTACTTC
cdr3_aa: CASSLGSSYEQYF

v_call: TRBV5-1
d_call: .
clone_size: many
j_call: TRBJ2-1
cdr3_nt: TGCGCCAGCAGCCCCAGGGTGGGCGATGAGCAGTTCTTC
cdr3_aa: CASSPRVGDEQFF

v_call: TRBV5-1
d_call: TRBD1
clone_size: many
j_call: TRBJ1-6
cdr3_nt: TGCGCCAGCAGGGGACAGACGGATTCACCCCTCCACTTT
cdr3_aa: CASRGQTDSPLHF